This T cell receptor (beta chain) was sequenced during a study of T cells in tuberculosis. Study context: Sequenced TCRs come from CD1B-GMM tetramer-binding T cells. In South Africa, adults with active tuberculosis were compared with IGRA-negative and latently infected IGRA-positive adolescents. Regarding the study as a whole: Smaller distances to GMM-specific TCRs suggested their expansion in active tuberculosis. Cases with active tuberculosis were adults, while controls were adolescents.

The assay was immunoSEQ multiplex PCR, and TCRdb's table has in-frame clones only and misses some. The repertoire holds roughly 33,000 clones, roughly 92% seen once, with about 2% in the top ten. Germline-derived CDR1 and CDR2 are SGDLS and YYNGEE. V lost 0 bases and J lost 9, with 10 bases in between. There are 13 residues in the CDR3. On this clone: Its specificity is not known.

Material: PBMCs. The TCR sequence derives from a donor aged 5 to 30 with latent tuberculosis or without tuberculosis infection. The chain has TRBV9 and TRBJ2-1, with D perhaps matching TRBD2 (5 bases). In DNA form, the CDR3 reads TGTGCCAGCAGCGTAGTAGTGGGGAGTGAGCAGTTCTTC. This gives the protein CASSVVVGSEQFF.